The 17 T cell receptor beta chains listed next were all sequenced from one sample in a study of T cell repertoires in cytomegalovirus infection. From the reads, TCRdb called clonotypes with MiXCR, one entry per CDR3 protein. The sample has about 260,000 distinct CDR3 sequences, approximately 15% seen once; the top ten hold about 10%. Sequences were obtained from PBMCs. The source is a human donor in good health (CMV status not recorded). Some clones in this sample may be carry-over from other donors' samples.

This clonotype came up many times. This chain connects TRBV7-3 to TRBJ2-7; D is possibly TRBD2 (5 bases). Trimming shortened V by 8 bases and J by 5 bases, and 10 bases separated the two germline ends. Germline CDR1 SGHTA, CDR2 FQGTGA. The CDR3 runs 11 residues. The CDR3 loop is CASGSGNEQYF. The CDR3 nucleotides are TGTGCCAGCGGATCGGGGAACGAGCAGTACTTC.

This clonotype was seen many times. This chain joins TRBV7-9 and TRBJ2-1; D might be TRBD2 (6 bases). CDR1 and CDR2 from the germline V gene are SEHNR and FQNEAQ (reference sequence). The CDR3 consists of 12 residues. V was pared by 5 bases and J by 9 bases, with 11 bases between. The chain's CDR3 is CASSAGSGEQFF. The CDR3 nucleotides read TGTGCCAGCAGCGCGGGAAGTGGTGAGCAGTTCTTC.

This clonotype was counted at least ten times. CDR3 sequence reads: CASSAGRWPYEQYF. In nucleotides, the CDR3 is TGTGCCAGCAGCGCCGGCAGGTGGCCTTACGAGCAGTACTTC. The chain couples TRBV7-2 to TRBJ2-7; no clear D. V lost 5 bases to trimming and J lost 4 bases, with 15 bases between them. Germline values: CDR1 SGHTA, CDR2 FQGNSA. The CDR3 is 14 residues long.

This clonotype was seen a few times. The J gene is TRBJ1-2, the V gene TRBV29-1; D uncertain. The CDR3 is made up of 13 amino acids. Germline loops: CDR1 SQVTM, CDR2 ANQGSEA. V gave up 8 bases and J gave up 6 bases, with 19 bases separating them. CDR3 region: CSSSFGPRDGYTF. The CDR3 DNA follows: TGCAGCTCCTCCTTCGGGCCTCGCGATGGCTACACCTTC. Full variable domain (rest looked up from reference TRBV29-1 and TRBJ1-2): SAVISQKPSRDICQRGTSLTIQCQVDSQVTMMFWYRQQPGQSLTLIATANQGSEATYESGFVIDKFPISRPNLTFSTLTVSNMSPEDSSIYLCSSSFGPRDGYTFGSGTRLTVV.

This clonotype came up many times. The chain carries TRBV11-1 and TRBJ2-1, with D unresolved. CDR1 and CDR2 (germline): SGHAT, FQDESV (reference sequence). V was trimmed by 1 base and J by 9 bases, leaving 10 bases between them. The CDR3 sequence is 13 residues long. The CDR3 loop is CASSLGPILEQFF. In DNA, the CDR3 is TGTGCCAGCAGCTTAGGACCGATACTTGAGCAGTTCTTC.

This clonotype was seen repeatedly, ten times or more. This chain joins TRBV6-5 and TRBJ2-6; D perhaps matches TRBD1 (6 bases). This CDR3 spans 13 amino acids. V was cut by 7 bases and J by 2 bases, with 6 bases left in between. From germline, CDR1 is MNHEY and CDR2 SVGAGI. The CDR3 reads CASKGAGANVLTF. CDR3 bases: TGTGCCAGCAAGGGGGCTGGGGCCAACGTCCTGACTTTC.

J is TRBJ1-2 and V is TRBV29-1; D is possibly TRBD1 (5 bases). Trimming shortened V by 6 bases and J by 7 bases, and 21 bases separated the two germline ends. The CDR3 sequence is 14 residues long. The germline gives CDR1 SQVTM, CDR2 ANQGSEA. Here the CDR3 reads CSVPGADTLGGYTF. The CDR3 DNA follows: TGCAGCGTCCCTGGGGCAGATACCTTGGGTGGCTACACCTTC. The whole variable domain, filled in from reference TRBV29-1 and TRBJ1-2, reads SAVISQKPSRDICQRGTSLTIQCQVDSQVTMMFWYRQQPGQSLTLIATANQGSEATYESGFVIDKFPISRPNLTFSTLTVSNMSPEDSSIYLCSVPGADTLGGYTFGSGTRLTVV.

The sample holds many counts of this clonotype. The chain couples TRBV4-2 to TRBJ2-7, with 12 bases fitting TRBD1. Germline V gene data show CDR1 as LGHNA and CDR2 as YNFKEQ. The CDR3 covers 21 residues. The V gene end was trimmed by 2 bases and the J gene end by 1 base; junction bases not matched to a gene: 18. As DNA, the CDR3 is TGTGCCAGCAGCCAAAACCAACCGTCGGGACAGGGGGCGCGTAGGTCCTACGAGCAGTACTTC. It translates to CASSQNQPSGQGARRSYEQYF.

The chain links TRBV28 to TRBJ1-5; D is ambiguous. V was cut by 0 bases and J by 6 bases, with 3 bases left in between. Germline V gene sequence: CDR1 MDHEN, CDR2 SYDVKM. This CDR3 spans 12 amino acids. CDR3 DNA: TGTGCCAGCAGTTTATGGGTTCAGCCCCAGCATTTT. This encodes CASSLWVQPQHF.

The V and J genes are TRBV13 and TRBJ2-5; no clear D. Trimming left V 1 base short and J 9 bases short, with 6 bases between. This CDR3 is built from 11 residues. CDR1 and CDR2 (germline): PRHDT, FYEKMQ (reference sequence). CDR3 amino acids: CASSLVQAQYF. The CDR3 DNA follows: TGTGCCAGCAGCTTAGTGCAGGCCCAGTACTTC.

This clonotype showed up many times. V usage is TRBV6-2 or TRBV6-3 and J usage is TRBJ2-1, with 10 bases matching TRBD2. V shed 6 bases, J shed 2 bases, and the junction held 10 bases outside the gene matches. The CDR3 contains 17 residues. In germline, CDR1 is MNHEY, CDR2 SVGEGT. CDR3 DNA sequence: TGTGCCAGCAGCGGACTAGCGGACCTCAGGACCTACAATGAGCAGTTCTTC. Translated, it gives CASSGLADLRTYNEQFF.

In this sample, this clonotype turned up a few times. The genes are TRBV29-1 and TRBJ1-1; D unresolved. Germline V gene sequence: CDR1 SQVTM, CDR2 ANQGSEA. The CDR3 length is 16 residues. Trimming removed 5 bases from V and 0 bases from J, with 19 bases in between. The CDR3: CSVPQVGRELNTEAFF. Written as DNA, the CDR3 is TGCAGCGTTCCCCAGGTGGGAAGGGAACTGAACACTGAAGCTTTCTTT. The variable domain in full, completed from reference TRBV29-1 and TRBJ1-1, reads SAVISQKPSRDICQRGTSLTIQCQVDSQVTMMFWYRQQPGQSLTLIATANQGSEATYESGFVIDKFPISRPNLTFSTLTVSNMSPEDSSIYLCSVPQVGRELNTEAFFGQGTRLTVV.

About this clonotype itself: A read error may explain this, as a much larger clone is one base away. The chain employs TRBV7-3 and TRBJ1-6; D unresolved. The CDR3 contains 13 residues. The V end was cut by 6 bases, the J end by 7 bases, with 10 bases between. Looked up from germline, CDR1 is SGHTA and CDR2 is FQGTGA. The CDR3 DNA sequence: TGTGCCAGCAGTCCCCAGGAAAATTCACCCCTCCACTTT. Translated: CASSPQENSPLHF.

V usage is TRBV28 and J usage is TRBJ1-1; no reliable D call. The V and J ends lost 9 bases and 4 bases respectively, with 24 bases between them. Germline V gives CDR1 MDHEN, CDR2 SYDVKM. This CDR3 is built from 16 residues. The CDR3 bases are TGTGCCAGGAGGAAATTGGGGTCCCTCGCGGGCACTGAAGCTTTCTTT. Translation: CARRKLGSLAGTEAFF.

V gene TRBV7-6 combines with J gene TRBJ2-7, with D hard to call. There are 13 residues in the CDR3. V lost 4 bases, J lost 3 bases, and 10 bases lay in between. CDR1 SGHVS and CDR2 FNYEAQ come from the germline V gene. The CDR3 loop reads CASSSSRLYEQYF. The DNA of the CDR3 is TGTGCCAGCAGCTCGTCCAGACTCTACGAGCAGTACTTC.

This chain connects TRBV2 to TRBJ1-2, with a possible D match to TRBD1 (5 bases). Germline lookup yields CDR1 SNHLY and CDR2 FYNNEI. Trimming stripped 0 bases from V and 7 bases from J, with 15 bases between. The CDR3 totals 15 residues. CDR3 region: CASSEASRDATGYTF. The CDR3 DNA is TGTGCCAGCAGTGAAGCGTCCAGGGACGCAACTGGCTACACCTTC.

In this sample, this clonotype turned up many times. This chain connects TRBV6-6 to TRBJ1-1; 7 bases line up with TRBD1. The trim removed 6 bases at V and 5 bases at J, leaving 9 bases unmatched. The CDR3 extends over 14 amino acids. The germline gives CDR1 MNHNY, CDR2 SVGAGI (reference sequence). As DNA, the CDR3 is TGTGCCAGCAGAGTCCACGACAGGGTAACTGAAGCTTTCTTT. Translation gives CASRVHDRVTEAFF.